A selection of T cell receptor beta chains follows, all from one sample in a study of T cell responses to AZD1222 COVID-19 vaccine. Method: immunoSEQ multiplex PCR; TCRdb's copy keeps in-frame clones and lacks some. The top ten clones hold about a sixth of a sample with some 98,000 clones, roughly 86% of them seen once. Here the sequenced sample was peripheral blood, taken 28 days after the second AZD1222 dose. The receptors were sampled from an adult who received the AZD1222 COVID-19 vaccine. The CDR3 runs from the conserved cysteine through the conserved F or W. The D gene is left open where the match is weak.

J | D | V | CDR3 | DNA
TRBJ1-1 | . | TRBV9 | CASSVGTAATEAFF | TGTGCCAGCAGCGTAGGGACAGCGGCCACTGAAGCTTTCTTT
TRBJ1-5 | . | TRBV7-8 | CASTPRRGRDQPQHF | TGTGCCAGCACCCCTAGACGGGGGCGAGATCAGCCCCAGCATTTT
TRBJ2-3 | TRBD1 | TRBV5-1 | CASSFAPGQRSTDTQYF | TGCGCCAGCAGCTTCGCTCCGGGACAGAGAAGCACAGATACGCAGTATTTT
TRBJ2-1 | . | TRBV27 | CASSPDGAYNEQFF | TGTGCCAGCAGCCCCGACGGAGCCTACAATGAGCAGTTCTTC
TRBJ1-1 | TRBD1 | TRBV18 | CASLLSGTAYEAFF | TGTGCCAGCTTACTGTCCGGGACAGCCTATGAAGCTTTCTTT
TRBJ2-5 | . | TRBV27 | CASSFAGKETQYF | TGTGCCAGCAGTTTCGCAGGCAAGGAGACCCAGTACTTC
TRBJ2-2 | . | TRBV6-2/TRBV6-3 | CASSYERTNTGELFF | TGTGCCAGCAGTTACGAGCGGACGAACACCGGGGAGCTGTTTTTT
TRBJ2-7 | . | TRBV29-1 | CSVGRVYEQYF | TGCAGCGTGGGACGGGTCTACGAGCAGTACTTC
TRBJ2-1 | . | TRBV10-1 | CASSESKGSSYNEQFF | TGCGCCAGCAGTGAGTCGAAGGGGAGCTCCTACAATGAGCAGTTCTTC
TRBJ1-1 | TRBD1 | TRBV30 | CAWSVGGEAFF | TGTGCCTGGAGTGTAGGGGGCGAAGCTTTCTTT
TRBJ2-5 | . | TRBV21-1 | CASSKVVLAVSQETQYF | TGTGCCAGCAGCAAAGTAGTCCTAGCGGTTTCACAAGAGACCCAGTACTTC
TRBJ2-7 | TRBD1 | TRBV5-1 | CASGTGDNYEQYF | TGCGCCAGCGGGACAGGAGACAACTACGAGCAGTACTTC
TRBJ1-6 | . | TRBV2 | CASTGVWDSPLHF | TGTGCCAGCACTGGGGTTTGGGATTCACCCCTCCACTTT
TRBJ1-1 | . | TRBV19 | CASSITGTQGLITEAFF | TGTGCCAGTAGTATTACCGGGACGCAGGGGCTGATCACTGAAGCTTTCTTT
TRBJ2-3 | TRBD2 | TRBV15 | CATSPRPLTSGSTDTQYF | TGTGCCACCAGCCCCCGCCCCCTCACTAGCGGAAGCACAGATACGCAGTATTTT
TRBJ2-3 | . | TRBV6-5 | CASSYVDTQYF | TGTGCCAGCAGTTATGTCGATACGCAGTATTTT
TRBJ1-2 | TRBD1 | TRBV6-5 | CASSIGQGARGYTF | TGTGCCAGCAGTATTGGACAGGGGGCGCGTGGCTACACCTTC
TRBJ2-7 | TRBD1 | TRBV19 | CASSPRPGQGVGRFYEQYF | TGTGCCAGTAGTCCCCGACCGGGACAGGGGGTTGGTAGATTCTACGAGCAGTACTTC
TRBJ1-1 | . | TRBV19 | CATGGALLNTEAFF | TGTGCCACGGGCGGGGCACTCCTGAACACTGAAGCTTTCTTT
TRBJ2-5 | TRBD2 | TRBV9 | CASSVGAGVGETQYF | TGTGCCAGCAGCGTAGGGGCGGGAGTAGGAGAGACCCAGTACTTC